The sequence of this T cell receptor beta chain was determined in a study of T cell responses to AZD1222 COVID-19 vaccine. Germline lookup yields CDR1 LNHDA and CDR2 SQIVND (reference sequence). This CDR3 has 16 amino acids. Between the trimmed V and J ends, which lost 7 bases and 0 bases, there was a span of 16 bases. Repertoires were generated with immunoSEQ multiplex PCR, while TCRdb's copy carries only in-frame clones and drops some. Of about 130,000 clones detected, approximately 88% appear once; the ten largest clones hold approximately 4%. V is TRBV19 and J is TRBJ1-5, with D possibly matching TRBD1 (5 bases). The source material was peripheral blood, sampled on day 0 of AZD1222 vaccination. This sequence originates from an adult in good health. CDR3 sequence reads: CASTYRGDISNQPQHF. The CDR3 region has the DNA TGTGCCAGTACCTATAGGGGAGACATTAGCAATCAGCCCCAGCATTTT.